The clone carrying this T cell receptor (beta chain) was seen repeatedly, ten times or more. Its cognate antigen is unknown. Other DNA sequences in the sample encode the same CDR3. This entry is derived from a study of metastatic and nonmetastatic thyroid tumors. Study-wide context: It was across blood and tumor or nodule tissue from malignant and benign thyroid patients that repertoires were compared. Points from the study as a whole: Compared with benign nodules, malignant thyroid tumors were reported to have significantly higher TCR beta diversity in both blood and tumor.

TCRdb reanalyzed the PCR reads with MiXCR. Counted here are 20,000 to 25,000 clones, 20% to 25% occurring once; the ten biggest clones make up around 4.6%. Treatment of any kind had been given to no patient before thyroid surgery. Trimming took off 0 bases at V and 4 bases at J, with 6 bases between the two ends. The CDR3 has 14 residues. Germline CDR1 is LGHNA and CDR2 is YNFKEQ. Sequenced: adjacent normal tissue. J is TRBJ1-4 and V is TRBV4-2; D uncertain. The sequence came from a female donor with papillary thyroid cancer or a benign thyroid nodule (not recorded which). Some clones in this sample may be carry-over from other donors' samples. CDR3 sequence reads: CASSQELLNEKLFF. CDR3 DNA sequence: TGTGCCAGCAGCCAAGAACTCCTTAATGAAAAACTGTTTTTT.